This is a list of T cell receptor beta chains from one sample in a study of PD-1 blockade in classical Hodgkin lymphoma. The method was immunoSEQ multiplex PCR; TCRdb's version includes in-frame clones alone and lacks a portion of them. The data hold approximately 26,000 clones, with more than 60% observed a single time. Sequencing was performed on peripheral blood mononuclear cells (PBMCs), taken before the second cycle of nivolumab. Receptors were obtained from a human donor with classical Hodgkin lymphoma. CDR3s include the opening cysteine and the closing phenylalanine or tryptophan. Fields, in order: D gene, clone size, J gene, V gene, CDR3 DNA, CDR3 protein. The D gene is left open where the match is weak. Clone size is not always given. Where it is, it says once, few, many or a class for expanded clones.

D gene: TRBD1; clone size: few; J gene: TRBJ1-2; V gene: TRBV18; CDR3 DNA: TGTGCCAGCTCACCCGGGACAGGGCTCTATGGCTACACCTTC; CDR3 protein: CASSPGTGLYGYTF
D gene: TRBD1; clone size: NA; J gene: TRBJ2-5; V gene: TRBV11-2; CDR3 DNA: TGTGCCAGCAGCTTAGGTGCAGGGGGACAGACCCAGTACTTC; CDR3 protein: CASSLGAGGQTQYF
D gene: NA; clone size: once; J gene: TRBJ1-3; V gene: TRBV5-1; CDR3 DNA: TGCGCCAGCAGCTTGGGAACGGGAGAAGGCTCTGGAAACACCATATATTTT; CDR3 protein: CASSLGTGEGSGNTIYF
D gene: TRBD1; clone size: NA; J gene: TRBJ1-5; V gene: TRBV6-1; CDR3 DNA: TGTGCCAGCATGAGGACAGGGGATCGCCAGCCCCAGCATTTT; CDR3 protein: CASMRTGDRQPQHF
D gene: NA; clone size: NA; J gene: TRBJ2-3; V gene: TRBV7-9; CDR3 DNA: TGTGCCAGCAGCTTCGACAGTGGGCGGAGCACAGATACGCAGTATTTT; CDR3 protein: CASSFDSGRSTDTQYF
D gene: TRBD1; clone size: NA; J gene: TRBJ2-1; V gene: TRBV28; CDR3 DNA: TGTGCCAGCAGTGGGGGACAGAACTACAATGAGCAGTTCTTC; CDR3 protein: CASSGGQNYNEQFF
D gene: TRBD2; clone size: NA; J gene: TRBJ2-7; V gene: TRBV2; CDR3 DNA: TGTGCCAGCAGTGACCCTAGCGGGAGCTACGAGCAGTACTTC; CDR3 protein: CASSDPSGSYEQYF
D gene: TRBD2; clone size: NA; J gene: TRBJ2-1; V gene: TRBV10-3; CDR3 DNA: TGTGCCATCAGTGAGTCCCCTAGCGGGTACAATGAGCAGTTCTTC; CDR3 protein: CAISESPSGYNEQFF
D gene: NA; clone size: NA; J gene: TRBJ2-6; V gene: TRBV11-1; CDR3 DNA: TGTGCCAGCAGCACCGCCCTATCTGGGGCCAACGTCCTGACTTTC; CDR3 protein: CASSTALSGANVLTF
D gene: TRBD2; clone size: NA; J gene: TRBJ2-2; V gene: TRBV5-1; CDR3 DNA: TGCGCCAGCAGCTTGGGACTAGCGGGAGGGCCTGGCACCGGGGAGCTGTTTTTT; CDR3 protein: CASSLGLAGGPGTGELFF
D gene: NA; clone size: once; J gene: TRBJ2-2; V gene: TRBV30; CDR3 DNA: TGTGCCTGGACCTGGGCCTCGCGTACCGGGGAGCTGTTTTTT; CDR3 protein: CAWTWASRTGELFF
D gene: TRBD2; clone size: NA; J gene: TRBJ2-1; V gene: TRBV28; CDR3 DNA: TGTGCCAGCACCCTTCTTAGCGGGGGTCCCTACAATGAGCAGTTCTTC; CDR3 protein: CASTLLSGGPYNEQFF
D gene: TRBD1; clone size: few; J gene: TRBJ1-4; V gene: TRBV7-9; CDR3 DNA: TGTGCCAGCAGCGCCTCCATAAAGGGGGCGGATAAACTGTTTTTT; CDR3 protein: CASSASIKGADKLFF
D gene: NA; clone size: NA; J gene: TRBJ2-2; V gene: TRBV18; CDR3 DNA: TGTGCCAGCTCACCATCAGATAGACCGAACACCGGGGAGCTGTTTTTT; CDR3 protein: CASSPSDRPNTGELFF
D gene: NA; clone size: NA; J gene: TRBJ1-5; V gene: TRBV6-1; CDR3 DNA: TGTGCCAGCCTCAGTCGGGAAGATCAGCCCCAGCATTTT; CDR3 protein: CASLSREDQPQHF
D gene: NA; clone size: NA; J gene: TRBJ1-1; V gene: TRBV19; CDR3 DNA: TGTGCCAGTAGTAAGATGATGAACACTGAAGCTTTCTTT; CDR3 protein: CASSKMMNTEAFF
D gene: NA; clone size: NA; J gene: TRBJ1-1; V gene: TRBV10-3; CDR3 DNA: TGTGCCTTAAAGCAGCGTTTGAACACTGAAGCTTTCTTT; CDR3 protein: CALKQRLNTEAFF
D gene: TRBD2; clone size: NA; J gene: TRBJ2-1; V gene: TRBV4-3; CDR3 DNA: TGCGCCAGCAGCCAAGCAACTAGCGGGAGCAGGGAGCAGTTCTTC; CDR3 protein: CASSQATSGSREQFF
D gene: NA; clone size: few; J gene: TRBJ1-1; V gene: TRBV10-3; CDR3 DNA: TGTGCCATCAGTGTGGATGTGAACACTGAAGCTTTCTTT; CDR3 protein: CAISVDVNTEAFF
D gene: TRBD1; clone size: NA; J gene: TRBJ1-1; V gene: TRBV28; CDR3 DNA: TGTGCCAGCGACAGGGGGACGGGTGAAGCTTTCTTT; CDR3 protein: CASDRGTGEAFF
D gene: NA; clone size: once; J gene: TRBJ2-4; V gene: TRBV15; CDR3 DNA: TGTGCCACCAGCGGGAGGAGCGGACACATTCAGTACTTC; CDR3 protein: CATSGRSGHIQYF
D gene: NA; clone size: NA; J gene: TRBJ1-3; V gene: TRBV7-9; CDR3 DNA: TGTGCCAGCAGCTTTAGGACCCCAAGAGGCTCGACTGGAAACACCATATATTTT; CDR3 protein: CASSFRTPRGSTGNTIYF
D gene: TRBD1; clone size: NA; J gene: TRBJ1-5; V gene: TRBV28; CDR3 DNA: TGTGCCAGCGGAAACAGGGGTTTCAGCAATCAGCCCCAGCATTTT; CDR3 protein: CASGNRGFSNQPQHF